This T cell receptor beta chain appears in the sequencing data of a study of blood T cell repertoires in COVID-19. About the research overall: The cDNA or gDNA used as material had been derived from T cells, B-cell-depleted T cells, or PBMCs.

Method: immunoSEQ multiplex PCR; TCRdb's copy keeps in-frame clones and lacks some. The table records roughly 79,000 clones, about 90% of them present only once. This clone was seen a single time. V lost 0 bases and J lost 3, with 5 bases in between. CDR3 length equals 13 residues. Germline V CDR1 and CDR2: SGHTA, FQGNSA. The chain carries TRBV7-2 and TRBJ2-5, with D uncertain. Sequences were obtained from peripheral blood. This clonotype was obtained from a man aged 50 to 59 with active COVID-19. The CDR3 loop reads CASSLAREETQYF. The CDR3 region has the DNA TGTGCCAGCAGCTTAGCCCGAGAAGAGACCCAGTACTTC.